One and the same sample provided the 8 T cell receptor beta chains below, sequenced in a study of molecular identifiers for immune sequencing clone quantification listed by TCRdb under 2018. The library relied on PCR. The sequencer listed for this sample is Illumina HiSeq 4000. TCRdb itself trimmed the public reads at Q25 with fastp, ran MiXCR and retained productive beta chains. Each entry is one CDR3 protein sequence, shown with its most common DNA and genes. This sample gives under 600,000 distinct CDR3 sequences in total; 20% to 25% of them show up just once. Clones ranked in the top ten supply about 0.84% of the sample. The specimen was naive CD8+ T cells from blood, with Jurkat cell RNA spiked in. The intended sense of this specimen's cell subset or site label: FACS-sorted CD8+CD4-CCR7+CD45RA+ naive T cells. The receptors were gathered from a human donor in good health. Some libraries in this study had Jurkat cell RNA spiked in.

The chain has TRBV11-2 and TRBJ2-1; 7 bases are a match to TRBD2. Germline-derived CDR1 and CDR2 are SGHAT and FQNNGV. The V and J ends lost 5 bases and 9 bases, in that order; junction bases with no gene match: 10. The CDR3 sequence is 14 residues long. The CDR3 DNA sequence: TGTGCCAGCAGCGTGATTACTAGCGAGACTGAGCAGTTCTTC. It yields the protein CASSVITSETEQFF.

The rearrangement uses TRBV2 and TRBJ1-2; a possible D gene is TRBD1 (6 bases). Deletions cut 5 bases from V and 4 bases from J, with 14 bases between. Germline loops: CDR1 SNHLY, CDR2 FYNNEI. This CDR3 is 14 amino acids long. The CDR3 is CASSRTVDIYGYTF. CDR3 bases: TGTGCCAGCAGTAGGACAGTCGACATCTATGGCTACACCTTC.

This clonotype was counted at least ten times. CDR3 protein: CASSRVPANSPLHF. The CDR3, as DNA: TGTGCCAGCAGCCGGGTCCCGGCGAATTCACCCCTCCACTTT. The chain is built from TRBV27 and TRBJ1-6; D not certain. The CDR3 contains 14 residues. V was cut by 6 bases and J by 7 bases, with 13 bases left in between. Germline loops: CDR1 MNHEY, CDR2 SMNVEV (reference sequence).

This clonotype was counted only a few times. The chain uses TRBV27 and TRBJ2-2, with TRBD2 identical over 7 bases. Trimming at V came to 3 bases and at J to 2 bases, leaving 9 bases not matched to a gene. The V gene's germline CDR1 is MNHEY and CDR2 SMNVEV (reference sequence). This CDR3 is built from 17 residues. The CDR3 bases are TGTGCCAGCAGTTTTTCGCTAGCGGAGAGTAACACCGGGGAGCTGTTTTTT. This gives the protein CASSFSLAESNTGELFF.

This clonotype was observed many times. The V and J genes are TRBV6-2 or TRBV6-3 and TRBJ1-1; D might be TRBD1 (5 bases). This CDR3 has 14 amino acids. Per the germline V gene, CDR1 is MNHEY and CDR2 is SVGEGT. V lost 5 bases to trimming and J lost 2 bases, with 12 bases between them. CDR3 sequence reads: CASSPDRINTEAFF. In DNA, the CDR3 is TGTGCCAGCAGTCCCGACAGAATCAACACTGAAGCTTTCTTT.

This clonotype was observed a handful of times. The J gene is TRBJ2-7, the V gene TRBV5-6; 10 positions match TRBD2. V shed 4 bases and J 6 bases; nucleotides not matched to a gene: 10. The CDR3 spans 15 residues. Germline loops: CDR1 SGHDT, CDR2 YYEEEE. The CDR3 spells CASSRRSGRAFEQYF. CDR3 DNA: TGTGCCAGCAGCCGGCGCAGCGGGAGGGCCTTCGAGCAGTACTTC.

Of note for this clonotype: One base away lies a much larger clone, so this may be a sequencing read error. V is TRBV4-1 and J is TRBJ2-2, with 9 bases that match TRBD1. Germline CDR1 is MGHRA and CDR2 is YSYEKL. This CDR3 has 16 residues. DNA for the CDR3: TGCACCAGCAGCAAACCCGGGACAGGGTTAGGCGGGGAGCTGTTTTTT. It codes for CTSSKPGTGLGGELFF.

The chain uses TRBV12-3 or TRBV12-4 and TRBJ2-1, with TRBD2 as a possible D gene (6 bases). The V end was cut by 6 bases, the J end by 6 bases, with 21 bases between. This CDR3 contains 16 residues. The CDR3 DNA follows: TGTGCCAGCAGCCCCCGTGGGGGACTGTGGGGCAATGAGCAGTTCTTC. Its translation: CASSPRGGLWGNEQFF.